The 32 T cell receptor beta chains reported below all come from one sample, sequenced in a study of OX40 agonist ivuxolimab in advanced cancers. The repertoire was sequenced with immunoSEQ multiplex PCR; TCRdb's copy has only in-frame clones and lacks some. The table records more than 60,000 clones, about nine tenths of them present only once. Sequenced here: CD4+ or CD8+ T cells sorted from blood, sampled in a trial of the OX40 agonist ivuxolimab. Receptor source: an adult with an advanced solid tumor such as melanoma, head and neck, liver or kidney cancer.

V and J are TRBV6-1 and TRBJ2-7, with TRBD2 as a possible D gene (5 bases). V lost 2 bases, J lost 5 bases, and 22 bases lay in between. The CDR3 has 17 residues. Germline V gene data show CDR1 as MNHNS and CDR2 as SASEGT. CDR3 nucleotides: TGTGCCAGCAGTGAATTACTTGGTAGCGATAATCCTAACGAGCAGTACTTC. The encoded protein is CASSELLGSDNPNEQYF.

The chain joins TRBV7-7 to TRBJ2-1, with 11 bases identical to TRBD2. With 7 bases clipped from V and 10 bases from J, the junction kept 18 bases outside the gene matches. Per germline, CDR1 SSHAT and CDR2 FNYEAQ (reference sequence). This CDR3 comprises 17 residues. CDR3 loop: CASTLSEGLAVTGEQFF. CDR3 nucleotides: TGTGCCAGCACCCTTAGTGAGGGACTAGCGGTTACTGGGGAGCAGTTCTTC.

The rearrangement joins TRBV2 to TRBJ2-2, with 13 bases identical to TRBD2. V lost 5 bases and J lost 8; bases outside the gene matches: 17. From germline, CDR1 is SNHLY and CDR2 FYNNEI. The CDR3 runs 19 residues. DNA of the CDR3: TGTGCCAGCAGTCCGAATACGCCGGGACTAGCGGGACTCGATGGGGAGCTGTTTTTT. Translated: CASSPNTPGLAGLDGELFF.

For the CDR3, the DNA is TGTGCCAGCAGCCCGACGGGGACAGCTAGAAACACCATATATTTT. Translated: CASSPTGTARNTIYF. The V and J genes are TRBV9 and TRBJ1-3; 7 bases line up with TRBD1. The CDR3 runs 15 residues. Trimming removed 4 bases from V and 5 bases from J; junction bases left unmatched: 9. Germline CDR1 and CDR2: SGDLS and YYNGEE.

The genes are TRBV6-9 and TRBJ2-3; 8 bases map to TRBD2. CDR1 is MNHGY, CDR2 SVAAGI, per germline. V trimming: 3 bases; J trimming: 6 bases; junction bases outside the gene matches: 8. The CDR3 totals 15 residues. The CDR3 spells CASSYRAGVGDTQYF. The CDR3 coding sequence is TGTGCCAGCAGTTACCGAGCGGGAGTGGGGGATACGCAGTATTTT.

The rearrangement joins TRBV10-3 to TRBJ2-2, with 8 bases matching TRBD1. The length of the CDR3 is 14 residues. Looked up from germline, CDR1 is ENHRY and CDR2 is SYGVKD. V gave up 6 bases and J gave up 1 base; unmatched junction bases: 1. The CDR3 spells CAISGTGNTGELFF. CDR3 in DNA: TGTGCCATCAGCGGGACAGGGAACACCGGGGAGCTGTTTTTT.

This sequence joins TRBV5-5 and TRBJ2-1; 9 bases line up with TRBD2. With V trimmed by 4 bases and J by 8 bases, 7 bases remained unmatched. Germline assignment: CDR1 SGHKS and CDR2 YYEKEE (reference sequence). The CDR3 has 14 residues. The CDR3, as DNA: TGTGCCAGCAGCACTTCAGCGGGGGGCTATGAGCAGTTCTTC. Its protein is CASSTSAGGYEQFF.

The chain is built from TRBV2 and TRBJ2-7; D gene unclear. The V and J ends lost 5 bases and 11 bases respectively, with 13 bases between them. The CDR3 sequence is 11 residues long. Germline V lookup: CDR1 SNHLY, CDR2 FYNNEI. The CDR3 DNA is TGTGCCAGCAGTTCAGACCGTGAGGAGTACTTC. It yields the protein CASSSDREEYF.

The rearrangement joins TRBV7-8 to TRBJ1-6, with a possible D match to TRBD1 (5 bases). CDR1 and CDR2 (germline): SGHVS, FQNEAQ. The CDR3 is 14 amino acids. The V end was cut by 1 base, the J end by 10 bases, with 11 bases between. CDR3 region: CASSLVGRGSPLHF. The CDR3 nucleotides are TGTGCCAGCAGCTTAGTAGGCCGGGGGTCACCCCTCCACTTT.

V and J are TRBV4-1 and TRBJ1-1, with 10 positions matching TRBD1. CDR3 length equals 19 residues. J was trimmed by 5 bases and V by 0 bases; bases with no gene match: 15. The germline CDR1 and CDR2 sequences are MGHRA and YSYEKL. CDR3 coding DNA: TGCGCCAGCAGCCAAGATGCCGTTCGGACAGGGGGACTTAATACTGAAGCTTTCTTT. Its translation: CASSQDAVRTGGLNTEAFF.

V gene TRBV6-4 combines with J gene TRBJ1-5, with D uncertain. The germline V and J ends were trimmed by 2 bases and 7 bases, with 12 bases remaining between them. Germline CDR1 reads MRHNA; CDR2 reads SNTAGT. The CDR3 is 14 amino acids. The CDR3 sequence is CASSDTGLEQPQHF. The CDR3 region has the DNA TGTGCCAGCAGTGACACGGGTCTTGAGCAGCCCCAGCATTTT.

V and J are TRBV2 and TRBJ2-3; 14 nucleotides align to TRBD2. This CDR3 is 18 amino acids long. The V gene's germline CDR1 is SNHLY and CDR2 FYNNEI. The J segment lost 4 bases and the V segment lost 3 bases, leaving 9 bases of the junction unmatched. DNA for the CDR3: TGTGCCAGCAGTGATAGACTAGCGGGAGGGCCCCCTGCAGATACGCAGTATTTT. This gives the protein CASSDRLAGGPPADTQYF. Drawing the rest from reference TRBV2 and TRBJ2-3, the complete variable domain is EPEVTQTPSHQVTQMGQEVILRCVPISNHLYFYWYRQILGQKVEFLVSFYNNEISEKSEIFDDQFSVERPDGSNFTLKIRSTKLEDSAMYFCASSDRLAGGPPADTQYFGPGTRLTVL.

The chain uses TRBV11-3 and TRBJ2-7; a weak D match, TRBD2 (6 bases). Looked up from germline, CDR1 is SGHNT and CDR2 is YENEEA. This CDR3 spans 16 amino acids. The V gene lost 0 bases and the J gene lost 3 bases, with 15 bases spanning the gap. The CDR3 coding sequence is TGTGCCAGCAGCTTAGATCGGGGGTCGTACTTCTACGAGCAGTACTTC. Amino acid sequence: CASSLDRGSYFYEQYF.

V and J are TRBV7-3 and TRBJ2-1; no definite D call. From germline, CDR1 is SGHTA and CDR2 FQGTGA. With 6 bases removed from V and 0 bases from J, the gap between germline ends came to 6 bases. The CDR3 runs 13 residues. The CDR3 sequence is CASSENSYNEQFF. The CDR3 DNA sequence: TGTGCCAGCAGTGAGAACTCCTACAATGAGCAGTTCTTC. The entire variable domain, with the rest obtained from reference TRBV7-3 and TRBJ2-1, is as follows: GAGVSQTPSNKVTEKGKYVELRCDPISGHTALYWYRQSLGQGPEFLIYFQGTGAADDSGLPNDRFFAVRPEGSVSTLKIQRTERGDSAVYLCASSENSYNEQFFGPGTRLTVL.

As concerns this clone: At one end the junction does not follow the germline gene, possibly because of a read error. The chain uses TRBV7-2 and TRBJ1-5, with D possibly being TRBD1 (5 bases). This CDR3 spans 15 amino acids. Germline-derived CDR1 and CDR2 are SGHTA and FQGNSA. CDR3 sequence: CASSLATGGGQPQHF. CDR3 DNA: TGTGCCAGCAGCCTAGCCACAGGCGGGGGTCAGCCCCAGCATTTT.

The chain is built from TRBV19 and TRBJ2-7, with D perhaps TRBD2 (6 bases). The CDR3 spans 15 residues. Germline values: CDR1 LNHDA, CDR2 SQIVND (reference sequence). V lost 4 bases, J lost 2 bases, and 15 bases lay in between. The CDR3 sequence is CASSRLLAGTYEQYF. The CDR3 DNA sequence: TGTGCCAGTAGTAGGTTACTGGCGGGAACCTACGAGCAGTACTTC.

This sequence joins TRBV14 and TRBJ2-7, with D unclear. In germline, CDR1 is SGHDN, CDR2 FVKESK. The CDR3 has 12 residues. Trimming cost V 2 bases and J 6 bases, with 8 bases left between them. CDR3 DNA: TGTGCCAGCAGCCAATATCTAGGCGAGCAGTACTTC. It yields the protein CASSQYLGEQYF.

This chain connects TRBV28 to TRBJ2-7; 9 positions match TRBD1. After removal of 4 bases from V and 4 bases from J, the junction contained 5 bases not matched to a gene. The CDR3 contains 14 residues. The V gene's germline CDR1 is MDHEN and CDR2 SYDVKM. The CDR3 protein is CASSSGQGVYEQYF. CDR3 DNA sequence: TGTGCCAGCAGTTCGGGACAGGGTGTATACGAGCAGTACTTC.

This chain joins TRBV18 and TRBJ1-5; no firm D call. CDR1 and CDR2 from the germline V gene are KGHSH and LQKENI. Trimming removed 0 bases at V and 7 bases at J, with 7 bases between. The CDR3 consists of 13 residues. CDR3 protein: CASSPPKVQPQHF. The CDR3 DNA is TGTGCCAGCTCACCACCGAAAGTACAGCCCCAGCATTTT.

The V and J genes are TRBV4-1 and TRBJ2-7, with D tentatively TRBD2 (6 bases). The CDR3 is 16 residues long. V lost 0 bases and J 7 bases, leaving 19 bases between the germline ends. Germline loops: CDR1 MGHRA, CDR2 YSYEKL. The CDR3 coding sequence is TGCGCCAGCAGCCAAGATCTCGGGCGGGATTACAAGGAGCAGTACTTC. Its translation is CASSQDLGRDYKEQYF.

The chain recombines TRBV9 with TRBJ2-5; no clear D. In germline, CDR1 is SGDLS, CDR2 YYNGEE. V lost 5 bases to trimming and J lost 1 base, with 6 bases between them. The length of the CDR3 is 12 residues. The CDR3 DNA follows: TGTGCCAGCAGTTCGGGCCAAGAGACCCAGTACTTC. Its translation: CASSSGQETQYF.

This CDR3 reads CASSTAGAGVVTDTQYF. The CDR3 DNA sequence: TGTGCCAGCAGCACCGCGGGGGCGGGAGTTGTCACAGATACGCAGTATTTT. This chain links TRBV5-4 with TRBJ2-3; the D gene is possibly TRBD2 (7 bases). The CDR3 has 17 amino acids. Germline V gives CDR1 SGHNT, CDR2 YYREEE (reference sequence). V dropped 4 bases and J dropped 2 bases, with 20 bases sitting between them. Full variable domain (remainder filled in from reference TRBV5-4 and TRBJ2-3): ETGVTQSPTHLIKTRGQQVTLRCSSQSGHNTVSWYQQALGQGPQFIFQYYREEENGRGNFPPRFSGLQFPNYSSELNVNALELDDSALYLCASSTAGAGVVTDTQYFGPGTRLTVL.

This rearrangement joins TRBV5-1 to TRBJ2-5; D may match TRBD1 or TRBD2 (5 bases each). CDR3 length: 13 amino acids. V lost 7 bases to trimming and J lost 1 base, with 11 bases between them. The germline V gene encodes CDR1 SGHRS and CDR2 YFSETQ. CDR3 bases: TGCGCCAGCGGGGACCTCATCCAAGAGACCCAGTACTTC. This codes for CASGDLIQETQYF.

The DNA of the CDR3 is TGCGCCAGCAGCTCCCCGGGAAGTACCTACGAGCAGTACTTC. Encoded protein: CASSSPGSTYEQYF. This chain connects TRBV5-1 to TRBJ2-7; D may be TRBD2 (5 bases). Germline V lookup: CDR1 SGHRS, CDR2 YFSETQ. V lost 3 bases and J 2 bases, leaving 12 bases between the germline ends. The CDR3 loop spans 14 amino acids.

The chain combines TRBV29-1 with TRBJ1-2, with 7 bases identical to TRBD1. V shed 6 bases, J shed 4 bases, and the junction held 5 bases outside the gene matches. The CDR3 length is 12 residues. Germline V lookup: CDR1 SQVTM, CDR2 ANQGSEA. The CDR3 loop is CSVVAGGYGYTF. CDR3 nucleotides: TGCAGCGTGGTCGCAGGGGGCTATGGCTACACCTTC.

The genes are TRBV6-6 and TRBJ2-7, with D hard to call. The CDR3 spans 15 residues. In germline, CDR1 is MNHNY, CDR2 SVGAGI (reference sequence). The V gene lost 0 bases and the J gene lost 8 bases, with 17 bases spanning the gap. CDR3 amino acids: CASSYSTQTRLQQYF. As DNA, the CDR3 is TGTGCCAGCAGTTACTCGACACAGACCCGTCTCCAGCAGTACTTC.

J is TRBJ2-5 and V is TRBV5-5; TRBD1 matches 8 bases. J gave up 1 base and V 6 bases, and 2 bases lay outside the gene matches. Germline V gene data show CDR1 as SGHKS and CDR2 as YYEKEE (reference sequence). This CDR3 contains 13 residues. CDR3 sequence (DNA): TGTGCCAGCACAACAGGGGGCCAAGAGACCCAGTACTTC. Its translation is CASTTGGQETQYF.

The rearrangement uses TRBV21-1 and TRBJ2-2; the table's TRBD1 call for D was not verified on the DNA. TRBV21-1 is a recognized pseudogene. The CDR3 sequence is 16 residues long. CDR3 loop: CASSTRRGTNTGELFF. The DNA for the CDR3 is TGTGCCAGCAGCACACGCAGGGGGACGAACACCGGGGAGCTGTTTTTT.

The chain links TRBV10-3 to TRBJ1-3, with 7 bases identical to TRBD1. The CDR3 is 13 amino acids. Germline lookup yields CDR1 ENHRY and CDR2 SYGVKD. V was clipped by 8 bases and J by 1 base; unmatched bases: 2. Here the CDR3 reads CAIGTVSGNTIYF. The CDR3 DNA reads TGTGCCATCGGGACAGTGTCTGGAAACACCATATATTTT.

V usage is TRBV2 and J usage is TRBJ2-7, with D tentatively TRBD1 (5 bases). V lost 2 bases, J lost 4 bases, and 12 bases lay in between. The germline V gene has CDR1 SNHLY and CDR2 FYNNEI. There are 14 residues in the CDR3. As DNA, the CDR3 is TGTGCCAGCAGTGAACAGGGTGTAAGATACGAGCAGTACTTC. As protein: CASSEQGVRYEQYF.

The chain employs TRBV10-3 and TRBJ1-1; D gene ambiguous. In germline, CDR1 is ENHRY, CDR2 SYGVKD. V lost 3 bases and J 8 bases, leaving 7 bases between the germline ends. The CDR3 loop spans 11 amino acids. The CDR3: CAISEAFEAFF. The CDR3 DNA follows: TGTGCCATCAGTGAAGCCTTCGAAGCTTTCTTT.

In this sample, this clone turned up once. The genes are TRBV9 and TRBJ1-2; 7 bases agree with TRBD1. Germline lookup yields CDR1 SGDLS and CDR2 YYNGEE. V shed 0 bases, J shed 1 base, and the junction held 3 bases outside the gene matches. The CDR3 is 15 amino acids. The CDR3 spells CASSVGGTDNYGYTF. The CDR3 DNA is TGTGCCAGCAGCGTAGGAGGGACAGATAACTATGGCTACACCTTC.